These T cell receptor beta chains were read from a single sample in a study of blood T cells in healthy people across ages. Using its own MiXCR run on the 5' RACE reads, TCRdb lists one record per CDR3 protein. The repertoire has 800,000 to 1,000,000 distinct CDR3 sequences, 48% of them found once; the top ten carry roughly 12%. Sequenced input: blood. The receptors stem from a man aged 25-40 years in good health. The CDR3 runs from the conserved cysteine through the conserved F or W. A D gene is named only where the DNA matches it firmly. Size is omitted from some rows. Given values are once, few, many or a class for expanded clones.

j_call d_call clone_size v_call cdr3_aa cdr3_nt
TRBJ2-3 - - TRBV5-6 CASSLSSFTDTQYF TGTGCCAGCAGCTTGTCCAGCTTCACAGATACGCAGTATTTT
TRBJ2-7 TRBD2 - TRBV27 CASATRGSAHEQYF TGTGCCAGCGCCACGCGGGGGTCTGCCCACGAGCAGTACTTC
TRBJ2-3 - - TRBV5-6 CASSWTGPSTDTQYF TGTGCCAGCAGCTGGACGGGGCCCAGCACAGATACGCAGTATTTT
TRBJ2-6 TRBD1 - TRBV28 CASSLDRPDGANVLTF TGTGCCAGCAGTTTGGACAGGCCTGACGGGGCCAACGTCCTGACTTTC
TRBJ1-4 - once TRBV20-1 CSAREMGGVLDEKLFF TGCAGTGCTAGAGAAATGGGGGGAGTACTCGATGAAAAACTGTTTTTT
TRBJ1-1 - few TRBV3-1 CASSQEMDREAFF TGTGCCAGCAGCCAAGAGATGGACCGTGAAGCTTTCTTT
TRBJ2-4 TRBD2 - TRBV11-2 CASSLEGLAGGRAKNIQYF TGTGCCAGCAGCTTAGAAGGACTAGCGGGGGGGCGAGCCAAAAACATTCAGTACTTC
TRBJ2-7 - - TRBV6-1 CASSEAQGRTYEQYF TGTGCCAGCAGTGAAGCGCAAGGACGAACCTACGAGCAGTACTTC
TRBJ2-7 - few TRBV28 CASSRLFHEQYF TGTGCCAGCAGTCGCCTATTCCACGAGCAGTACTTC
TRBJ1-1 - - TRBV4-1 CASSHPPGVNTEAFF TGCGCCAGCAGCCATCCCCCGGGGGTGAACACTGAAGCTTTCTTT
TRBJ2-3 TRBD1 - TRBV20-1 CSARDRDRNTDTQYF TGCAGTGCTAGAGATCGGGACAGGAACACAGATACGCAGTATTTT
TRBJ1-1 - - TRBV11-2 CASSRRDPNTEAFF TGTGCCAGCAGCCGCCGGGACCCGAACACTGAAGCTTTCTTT
TRBJ1-2 - few TRBV12-3/TRBV12-4 CASSSQGPGYGYTF TGTGCCAGCAGCTCCCAGGGTCCGGGATACGGCTACACCTTC
TRBJ2-3 TRBD1 few TRBV28 CASGTGGFITQYF TGTGCCAGCGGAACAGGGGGCTTTATTACGCAGTATTTT
TRBJ2-7 TRBD2 - TRBV5-1 CASSLLERGGYEQYF TGCGCCAGCAGCCTCCTCGAGCGGGGAGGATACGAGCAGTACTTC
TRBJ2-2 TRBD2 - TRBV5-1 CASSLALPSGSNTGELFF TGCGCCAGCAGCTTGGCATTACCTAGCGGGTCGAACACCGGGGAGCTGTTTTTT
TRBJ2-7 - - TRBV20-1 CSASIWGSYEQYF TGCAGTGCTAGTATTTGGGGATCCTACGAGCAGTACTTC
TRBJ1-2 - - TRBV15 CATSREGARQNYGYTF TGTGCCACCAGCAGAGAGGGGGCCAGACAGAACTATGGCTACACCTTC
TRBJ1-5 - - TRBV2 CASSDRGHNQPQHF TGTGCCAGCAGTGACAGGGGACACAATCAGCCCCAGCATTTT
TRBJ2-7 - - TRBV4-1 CASSQEKRSTYEQYF TGCGCCAGCAGCCAAGAGAAGCGGTCCACCTACGAGCAGTACTTC
TRBJ2-3 - - TRBV20-1 CSARQSQGPQYF TGCAGTGCTAGGCAATCACAGGGCCCGCAGTATTTT
TRBJ1-5 - - TRBV12-3/TRBV12-4 CASSQSRGNSNQPQHF TGTGCCAGCAGCCAATCGAGGGGTAATAGCAATCAGCCCCAGCATTTT
TRBJ2-5 TRBD2 - TRBV4-1 CASSPKRGTQETQYF TGCGCCAGCAGCCCGAAGCGGGGGACTCAAGAGACCCAGTACTTC
TRBJ2-7 - few TRBV4-2 CASSQGRQVYEQYF TGTGCCAGCAGCCAAGGGAGACAGGTTTACGAGCAGTACTTC